The T cell receptor beta chain described here comes from a study of T cells in Graves' hyperthyroidism and ophthalmopathy. Overall study context: At the time of initial diagnosis and before any treatment, peripheral blood was collected.

RNA transcripts provided the source from which TCR beta CDR3 regions were amplified. The study used the HTBI primer set for a first-round RT-PCR of the TCR CDR3. MiXCR, run by TCRdb on the multiplex PCR reads, gives a single entry per CDR3 protein. The sample carries 300,000 or so distinct CDR3 sequences, 17% recorded once. As to this clonotype: A much bigger clone sits one base away, suggesting this may be a read error.

This CDR3 is built from 16 residues. The germline V gene has CDR1 SEHNR and CDR2 FQNEAQ (reference sequence). The sequencing input was blood. The chain employs TRBV7-9 and TRBJ2-4; a weak D match, TRBD1 (6 bases). The receptor's source is a woman aged 60-75 years with Graves' ophthalmopathy. The CDR3 bases are TGTGCCAGCAGCTTGGACAGTTCGGTAACCAAAACCATTCAGTACTTC. This sequence encodes CASSLDSSVTKTIQYF.